Listed here are 13 T cell receptor beta chains from one sample, sequenced in a study of blood T cell repertoires in COVID-19 (dated by TCRdb to about 2020). Library preparation used the immunoSEQ multiplex PCR assay. Entries here come from immuneACCESS through TCRdb and include only in-frame sequences with V and J called. Some clones fail to appear in such tables; in the studies checked, an unresolved V gene covers under half of the shortfall, and the cause of the remainder is unknown. The sample has about 170,000 clones on record, around 87% of them singletons. The ten largest clones take up 3.5% to 4.5% of the sample. The source material was peripheral blood. Source of these receptors: a man younger than 35 with active or convalescent COVID-19.

The chain couples TRBV29-1 to TRBJ1-2, with 7 bases that match TRBD1. The CDR3 runs 12 residues. The germline gives CDR1 SQVTM, CDR2 ANQGSEA. J was trimmed by 8 bases and V by 0 bases; bases with no gene match: 3. Written as DNA, the CDR3 is TGCAGCGTTGAAGAAGGGGGCGTCGGCTACACCTTC. Translating it yields CSVEEGGVGYTF. The entire variable domain, with the rest obtained from reference TRBV29-1 and TRBJ1-2, is as follows: SAVISQKPSRDICQRGTSLTIQCQVDSQVTMMFWYRQQPGQSLTLIATANQGSEATYESGFVIDKFPISRPNLTFSTLTVSNMSPEDSSIYLCSVEEGGVGYTFGSGTRLTVV.

This chain uses TRBV28 with TRBJ1-4, with D possibly matching TRBD1 (5 bases). Per germline, CDR1 MDHEN and CDR2 SYDVKM. With 2 bases removed from V and 10 bases from J, the gap between germline ends came to 20 bases. This CDR3 is built from 16 residues. The CDR3 here is CASSLGVSGNRLKLFF. The CDR3 DNA reads as TGTGCCAGCAGTTTAGGCGTTTCAGGGAATCGCCTAAAACTGTTTTTT.

In regard to this clone: The same CDR3 is also encoded by other DNA sequences in this sample. V usage is TRBV6-5 and J usage is TRBJ2-1; 9 bases fit TRBD2. Trimming cost V 2 bases and J 4 bases; bases outside gene matches: 6. Germline CDR1 MNHEY, CDR2 SVGAGI. CDR3 size: 16 residues. This chain's CDR3 is CASSYLPSGTYNEQFF. The CDR3 region has the DNA TGTGCCAGCAGTTACCTCCCTAGCGGGACTTACAATGAGCAGTTCTTC.

The CDR3 sequence is CASSDGTGPNQPQHF. The CDR3 region has the DNA TGTGCCAGCAGTGACGGGACTGGGCCCAATCAGCCCCAGCATTTT. J is TRBJ1-5 and V is TRBV2, with a weak D call TRBD1 (5 bases). CDR3 length: 15 residues. Trimming removed 3 bases at V and 3 bases at J, with 12 bases between. Germline V CDR1 and CDR2: SNHLY, FYNNEI.

The rearrangement uses TRBV14 and TRBJ2-1; 13 bases map to TRBD2. The CDR3 sequence is 18 residues long. The germline V gene has CDR1 SGHDN and CDR2 FVKESK. Trimming cost V 4 bases and J 3 bases; bases outside gene matches: 9. CDR3 sequence: CASSLQWTSGSFYNEQFF. The DNA for the CDR3 is TGTGCCAGCAGCCTACAATGGACTAGCGGGAGTTTCTACAATGAGCAGTTCTTC.

The V call is TRBV27, the J call TRBJ2-7, with 8 bases matching TRBD1. Germline CDR1 is MNHEY and CDR2 is SMNVEV (reference sequence). This CDR3 comprises 13 residues. J gave up 3 bases and V 6 bases, and 4 bases lay outside the gene matches. The CDR3 here is CASRRTGSYEQYV. DNA of the CDR3: TGTGCCAGCAGGAGGACAGGGAGCTACGAGCAGTACGTC.

This chain links TRBV29-1 with TRBJ1-2; tentatively, D is TRBD1 (5 bases). From germline, CDR1 is SQVTM and CDR2 ANQGSEA. This CDR3 is 14 amino acids long. V was trimmed by 6 bases and J by 2 bases, leaving 16 bases between them. The CDR3 here is CSVRSGTLNYGYTF. Written as DNA, the CDR3 is TGCAGCGTAAGATCGGGGACTCTCAACTATGGCTACACCTTC. Based on the CDR3 plus reference TRBV29-1 and TRBJ1-2, the full variable domain is SAVISQKPSRDICQRGTSLTIQCQVDSQVTMMFWYRQQPGQSLTLIATANQGSEATYESGFVIDKFPISRPNLTFSTLTVSNMSPEDSSIYLCSVRSGTLNYGYTFGSGTRLTVV.

This rearrangement joins TRBV5-1 to TRBJ1-4, with unresolved D. The CDR3 covers 14 residues. Per germline, CDR1 SGHRS and CDR2 YFSETQ. V dropped 4 bases and J dropped 0 bases, with 7 bases sitting between them. The chain's CDR3 is CASSVGATNEKLFF. The CDR3 DNA follows: TGCGCCAGCAGCGTTGGAGCAACTAATGAAAAACTGTTTTTT.

This clone appeared a few times. The chain combines TRBV11-3 with TRBJ1-2; 12 bases align to TRBD1. This CDR3 is 18 amino acids long. Germline loops: CDR1 SGHNT, CDR2 YENEEA. With V trimmed by 5 bases and J by 4 bases, 14 bases remained unmatched. Here the CDR3 reads CASSHPGQGAGGGYGYTF. In nucleotides, the CDR3 is TGTGCCAGCAGCCACCCGGGACAGGGGGCAGGAGGCGGCTATGGCTACACCTTC.

V usage is TRBV28 and J usage is TRBJ1-4, with D possibly matching TRBD1 (6 bases). V lost 10 bases and J lost 7, with 19 bases in between. Germline V gene lookup returns CDR1 MDHEN and CDR2 SYDVKM. CDR3 length: 14 residues. The CDR3, as DNA: TGTGCCACCTCCGCAGGACAGCGACCTGAAAAACTGTTTTTT. Protein: CATSAGQRPEKLFF.

The rearrangement links TRBV19 to TRBJ1-1; 8 nucleotides match TRBD1. The J segment lost 6 bases and the V segment lost 3 bases, leaving 6 bases of the junction unmatched. The CDR3 has 14 amino acids. Per the germline V gene, CDR1 is LNHDA and CDR2 is SQIVND (reference sequence). DNA of the CDR3: TGTGCCAGTAGTATCCCCCTGACAGGGGCTGAAGCTTTCTTT. It specifies CASSIPLTGAEAFF.

V usage is TRBV18 and J usage is TRBJ2-7, with 11 bases identical to TRBD2. This CDR3 comprises 14 residues. Germline V gene data show CDR1 as KGHSH and CDR2 as LQKENI. The junction had 1 base not matched to a gene; V was cut back by 3 bases and J by 3 bases. CDR3 DNA: TGTGCCAGCTCACCGACTAGCGGGGACTACGAGCAGTACTTC. Protein: CASSPTSGDYEQYF.

The chain carries TRBV4-1 and TRBJ2-2; D unresolved. V lost 2 bases, J lost 10 bases, and 11 bases lay in between. From germline, CDR1 is MGHRA and CDR2 YSYEKL. This CDR3 is 13 amino acids long. CDR3 sequence reads: CASSQRQSEELFF. The CDR3 nucleotides read TGCGCCAGCAGCCAAAGGCAAAGCGAGGAGCTGTTTTTT.